This TCR beta chain originates from a study of cytomegalovirus exposure and HLA in healthy donors. The study ran its PCR with 60 Vbeta and 13 Jbeta primers. Profiling relied on immunoSEQ multiplex PCR, and the TCRdb table lists in-frame clones only, not all of them. Of some 150,000 clones in the sample, roughly 80% are singletons; the top ten hold roughly 2.9%. CDR3 length: 15 amino acids. V lost 4 bases to trimming and J lost 3 bases; unmatched junction nucleotides: 3. Germline V lookup: CDR1 GTSNPN, CDR2 SVGIG (reference sequence). This receptor was obtained from a woman under 40 in good health and CMV-seronegative. This sequence joins TRBV30 and TRBJ2-2; 12 positions match TRBD2. Sequencing was done on a sample of PBMCs. In nucleotides, the CDR3 is TGTGCCTGGACTAGCGGGGGGGCCGACACCGGGGAGCTGTTTTTT. Translating it yields CAWTSGGADTGELFF.